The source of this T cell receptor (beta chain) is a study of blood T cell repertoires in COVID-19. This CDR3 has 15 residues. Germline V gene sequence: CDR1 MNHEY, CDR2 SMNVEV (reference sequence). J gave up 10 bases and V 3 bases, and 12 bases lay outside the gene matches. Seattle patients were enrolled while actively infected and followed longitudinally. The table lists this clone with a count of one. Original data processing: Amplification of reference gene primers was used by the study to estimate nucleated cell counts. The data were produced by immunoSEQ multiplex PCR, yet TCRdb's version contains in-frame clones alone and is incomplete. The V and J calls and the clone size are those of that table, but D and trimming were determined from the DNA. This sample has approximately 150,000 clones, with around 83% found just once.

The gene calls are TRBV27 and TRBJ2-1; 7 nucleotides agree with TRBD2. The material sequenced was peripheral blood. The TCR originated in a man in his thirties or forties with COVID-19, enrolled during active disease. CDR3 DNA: TGTGCCAGCAGTTTTATGGCTAGCGGTGCGAAGGAGCAGTTCTTC. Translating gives CASSFMASGAKEQFF.